This T cell receptor (beta chain) is drawn from a study of shared clonotypes between healthy human individuals. Study results and caveats: Depth was large, yet rarefaction showed that sorted-subset sequencing was incomplete. Limitation of the genetic and exposure-history diversity represented came from the few donors.

About this clone itself: Its specificity is unknown.

Repertoires were generated with immunoSEQ multiplex PCR, while TCRdb's copy carries only in-frame clones and drops some. The sample gives some 1,400,000 clones, 95% to 97% of which show up once; more than 0.9% is in the top ten. The germline CDR1 and CDR2 sequences are KGHSH and LQKENI. Between the trimmed V and J ends, which lost 2 bases and 2 bases, there was a span of 10 bases. CDR3 size: 15 residues. This receptor was taken from a man aged 25-45 years in good health. The chain recombines TRBV18 with TRBJ2-1; D possibly uses TRBD1 or TRBD2 (5 bases each). Sequenced: naive CD4+ T cells sorted from blood. Subset in this sample: CD45RA+ positively selected. CDR3 protein: CASSPSRDAYNEQFF. The CDR3 bases are TGTGCCAGCTCACCATCCCGGGACGCCTACAATGAGCAGTTCTTC.